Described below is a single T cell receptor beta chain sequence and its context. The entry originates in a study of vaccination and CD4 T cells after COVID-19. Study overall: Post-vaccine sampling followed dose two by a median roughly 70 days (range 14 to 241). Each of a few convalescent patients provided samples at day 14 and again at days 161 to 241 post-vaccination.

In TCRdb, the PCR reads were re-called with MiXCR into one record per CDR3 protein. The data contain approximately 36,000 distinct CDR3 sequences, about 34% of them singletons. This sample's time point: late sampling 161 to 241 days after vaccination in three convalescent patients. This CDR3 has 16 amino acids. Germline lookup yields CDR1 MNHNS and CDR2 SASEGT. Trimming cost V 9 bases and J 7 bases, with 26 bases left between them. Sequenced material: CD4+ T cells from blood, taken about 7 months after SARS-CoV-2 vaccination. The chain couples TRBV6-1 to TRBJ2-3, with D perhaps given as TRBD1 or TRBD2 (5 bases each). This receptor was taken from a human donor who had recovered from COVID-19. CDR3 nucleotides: TGTGCCAGTCAGTATAGAGGGGACGTCGGTTCTTATACGCAGTATTTT. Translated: CASQYRGDVGSYTQYF.